These T cell receptor beta chains were read from a single sample in a study of blood T cell repertoires in COVID-19. The method was immunoSEQ multiplex PCR; TCRdb's version includes in-frame clones alone and lacks a portion of them. The data contain approximately 180,000 clones, about 90% of them seen just once; the ten biggest clones take up 1% to 1.5%. Sequenced material: PBMCs or T cells enriched from blood (not recorded which). Receptors were obtained from a human donor with acute COVID-19. The donor label of this sample is uncertain. Each CDR3 is given with its conserved first and last residue. Fields, in order: clone size, J gene, V gene, CDR3 protein. The listing skips clone size in some rows; elsewhere it reads once, few, many or a size class.

-,TRBJ2-5,TRBV7-9,CASSQPHRGQETQYF
-,TRBJ2-7,TRBV29-1,CSVLQGPYEQYF
-,TRBJ2-3,TRBV24-1,CATGRGDAPTDTQYF
few,TRBJ1-2,TRBV10-3,CAISVGQGANYGYTF
-,TRBJ2-1,TRBV4-3,CASSPRGLAANNEQFF
-,TRBJ1-2,TRBV10-3,CAISEPGPGDNYGYTF
-,TRBJ2-1,TRBV20-1,CSAGASGGYNEQFF
-,TRBJ1-4,TRBV6-5,CATLDPARKLFF
-,TRBJ2-3,TRBV20-1,CSASSWDRGTDTQYF
-,TRBJ1-5,TRBV10-2,CASSEPLTGWDSNQPQHF
-,TRBJ2-3,TRBV4-3,CASSQEGTGGTDTQYF
-,TRBJ1-1,TRBV6-5,CASSSPGYTEAFF
-,TRBJ2-5,TRBV7-8,CASSLDQGTETQYF
-,TRBJ2-3,TRBV5-1,CASGAGTDTQYF
-,TRBJ2-7,TRBV5-8,CASSLDQGVPAYEQYF
-,TRBJ1-3,TRBV4-3,CASSQVLGQGIGNTIYF
-,TRBJ2-2,TRBV7-8,CASSLAGGGGELFF
-,TRBJ2-2,TRBV7-2,CASSLEWGRMFF
-,TRBJ2-5,TRBV30,CAWSKGTAGETQYF
-,TRBJ1-2,TRBV5-5,CASSFGNNYGYTF
-,TRBJ1-1,TRBV25-1,CASKEGPNTEAFF
-,TRBJ2-3,TRBV14,CASSRTSGGTDTQYF
-,TRBJ2-3,TRBV10-3,CAISPRGGRSTDTQYF
-,TRBJ2-2,TRBV6-6,CASSSLARHGELFF
-,TRBJ2-7,TRBV7-9,CASSPDRLTSYEQYF
-,TRBJ2-1,TRBV25-1,CASSEYQNSYNEQFF
-,TRBJ2-7,TRBV5-1,CASSPLEQAYEQYF